Presented here are 22 T cell receptor beta chains from one specimen sequenced in a study of OX40 agonist ivuxolimab in advanced cancers. Profiling relied on immunoSEQ multiplex PCR, and the TCRdb table lists in-frame clones only, not all of them. The table records roughly 93,000 clones, under 95% of them present only once. The material sequenced was CD4+ or CD8+ T cells sorted from blood, taken in a trial of the OX40 agonist ivuxolimab. These receptors were collected from an adult with an advanced solid tumor such as melanoma, head and neck, liver or kidney cancer.

CDR3 coding DNA: TGTGCCACCCGGGGGACTACGGACAATGAGCAGTTCTTC. Translation gives CATRGTTDNEQFF. V usage is TRBV10-3 and J usage is TRBJ2-1; TRBD2 matches 7 bases. The CDR3 has 13 residues. V lost 10 bases and J lost 5; bases outside the gene matches: 8. Germline V gives CDR1 ENHRY, CDR2 SYGVKD.

The chain employs TRBV30 and TRBJ2-3; 10 bases line up with TRBD2. Germline CDR1 GTSNPN, CDR2 SVGIG (reference sequence). CDR3 length: 16 residues. V dropped 3 bases and J dropped 4; count of bases not matched to a gene: 10. The CDR3 loop reads CAWRRPSGRNPDTQYF. CDR3 coding DNA: TGTGCCTGGAGGCGGCCTAGCGGGAGAAACCCAGATACGCAGTATTTT. The whole variable domain, remainder taken from reference TRBV30 and TRBJ2-3, is SQTIHQWPATLVQPVGSPLSLECTVEGTSNPNLYWYRQAAGRGLQLLFYSVGIGQISSEVPQNLSASRPQDRQFILSSKKLLLSDSGFYLCAWRRPSGRNPDTQYFGPGTRLTVL.

The chain joins TRBV4-2 to TRBJ2-1; tentatively, D is TRBD2 (6 bases). This CDR3 region has 15 residues. V lost 0 bases and J lost 8, with 14 bases in between. Germline V lookup: CDR1 LGHNA, CDR2 YNFKEQ. The CDR3 loop reads CASSQDLTSYDEQFF. The CDR3 nucleotides read TGTGCCAGCAGCCAAGATTTGACTAGTTACGATGAGCAGTTCTTC.

V is TRBV19 and J is TRBJ1-1; D is possibly TRBD1 (6 bases). The V end lost 3 bases, the J end lost 7 bases, and 15 bases lay between the germline ends. This CDR3 comprises 14 residues. Germline V gene lookup returns CDR1 LNHDA and CDR2 SQIVND (reference sequence). CDR3 region: CASSINRAKGEAFF. The CDR3, as DNA: TGTGCCAGTAGTATCAACAGGGCTAAGGGTGAAGCTTTCTTT. Full variable domain (missing parts from reference TRBV19 and TRBJ1-1): DGGITQSPKYLFRKEGQNVTLSCEQNLNHDAMYWYRQDPGQGLRLIYYSQIVNDFQKGDIAEGYSVSREKKESFPLTVTSAQKNPTAFYLCASSINRAKGEAFFGQGTRLTVV.

The V and J genes are TRBV7-2 and TRBJ2-7; D is uncertain. The V gene lost 1 base and the J gene lost 11 bases, with 15 bases spanning the gap. This CDR3 spans 13 amino acids. Germline V gene data show CDR1 as SGHTA and CDR2 as FQGNSA. This CDR3 reads CASSLEVGFMEYF. CDR3 coding DNA: TGTGCCAGCAGCTTAGAGGTTGGCTTCATGGAGTACTTC. The whole variable domain, filled in from reference TRBV7-2 and TRBJ2-7, reads GAGVSQSPSNKVTEKGKDVELRCDPISGHTALYWYRQSLGQGLEFLIYFQGNSAPDKSGLPSDRFSAERTGGSVSTLTIQRTQQEDSAVYLCASSLEVGFMEYFGPGTRLTVT.

This chain links TRBV7-9 with TRBJ2-7; 7 nucleotides match TRBD1. The CDR3 spans 15 residues. Trimming at V came to 4 bases and at J to 3 bases, leaving 9 bases not matched to a gene. CDR1 and CDR2 from the germline V gene are SEHNR and FQNEAQ (reference sequence). This CDR3 is CASSSRTGLLYEQYF. The CDR3 DNA follows: TGTGCCAGCAGCTCTAGGACAGGCCTCCTCTACGAGCAGTACTTC. Full variable domain (rest looked up from reference TRBV7-9 and TRBJ2-7): DTGVSQNPRHKITKRGQNVTFRCDPISEHNRLYWYRQTLGQGPEFLTYFQNEAQLEKSRLLSDRFSAERPKGSFSTLEIQRTEQGDSAMYLCASSSRTGLLYEQYFGPGTRLTVT.

The rearrangement uses TRBV7-6 and TRBJ1-5, with 10 positions matching TRBD1. With V trimmed by 5 bases and J by 7 bases, 5 bases remained unmatched. Per the germline V gene, CDR1 is SGHVS and CDR2 is FNYEAQ. The CDR3 is 14 residues long. CDR3 coding DNA: TGTGCCAGCAGCGAGACAGGGGGCAGGCAGCCCCAGCATTTT. Amino acids: CASSETGGRQPQHF.

This rearrangement joins TRBV5-6 to TRBJ2-1; no firm D call. This CDR3 has 12 residues. Germline V gene sequence: CDR1 SGHDT, CDR2 YYEEEE. V was trimmed by 4 bases and J by 9 bases, leaving 11 bases between them. The CDR3 protein is CASSRQRSEQFF. In DNA form, the CDR3 reads TGTGCCAGCAGCCGCCAGAGGAGTGAGCAGTTCTTC.

V gene TRBV28 combines with J gene TRBJ2-7; weak D call: TRBD1 (7 bases). The V and J ends lost 8 bases and 2 bases respectively, with 19 bases between them. The CDR3 covers 15 residues. CDR1 is MDHEN, CDR2 SYDVKM, per germline. The CDR3 DNA reads TGTGCCAGCCACCAGGGGGGAGTAGGGCCCTACGAGCAGTACTTC. Its protein product is CASHQGGVGPYEQYF.

This sequence joins TRBV5-1 and TRBJ2-3, with D hard to call. V lost 6 bases to trimming and J lost 2 bases, with 13 bases between them. Germline assignment: CDR1 SGHRS and CDR2 YFSETQ. This CDR3 spans 14 amino acids. CDR3 nucleotide sequence: TGCGCCAGCACCGATCGAGGCTCCACAGATACGCAGTATTTT. This sequence encodes CASTDRGSTDTQYF.

J is TRBJ2-1 and V is TRBV19; TRBD1 aligns across 8 bases. Germline V gene data show CDR1 as LNHDA and CDR2 as SQIVND (reference sequence). The CDR3 runs 14 residues. With V trimmed by 1 base and J by 9 bases, 5 bases remained unmatched. The CDR3 here is CASSIAPGGGEQFF. The DNA for the CDR3 is TGTGCCAGTAGTATAGCCCCAGGGGGCGGTGAGCAGTTCTTC. Full variable domain (missing parts from reference TRBV19 and TRBJ2-1): DGGITQSPKYLFRKEGQNVTLSCEQNLNHDAMYWYRQDPGQGLRLIYYSQIVNDFQKGDIAEGYSVSREKKESFPLTVTSAQKNPTAFYLCASSIAPGGGEQFFGPGTRLTVL.

V gene TRBV7-2 combines with J gene TRBJ1-1, with TRBD1 identical over 10 bases. The CDR3 is made up of 15 amino acids. The germline V gene encodes CDR1 SGHTA and CDR2 FQGNSA. V shed 4 bases and J 2 bases; nucleotides not matched to a gene: 4. CDR3 loop: CASSSWDRGNTEAFF. The CDR3 DNA follows: TGTGCCAGCAGCTCATGGGACAGGGGAAACACTGAAGCTTTCTTT.

Concerning this clone itself: Because the CDR3's place on the DNA is in doubt, the DNA is left out and the CDR3 is given as listed by TCRdb. CDR3: CASSSSDRVNYGYTF. J is TRBJ1-2 and V is TRBV6-5; whether TRBD1, the table's D call, matches the DNA was not checked. The CDR3 is made up of 15 amino acids, end residues included. Germline CDR1 reads MNHEY; CDR2 reads SVGAGI.

In this sample, this clone turned up a few times. V usage is TRBV2 and J usage is TRBJ1-5; 7 bases line up with TRBD1. This CDR3 is built from 15 residues. Germline values: CDR1 SNHLY, CDR2 FYNNEI. The V and J ends lost 6 bases and 4 bases, in that order; junction bases with no gene match: 9. The CDR3 loop is CASRRDSLENQPQHF. CDR3 coding DNA: TGTGCCAGCAGACGGGACAGCCTAGAGAATCAGCCCCAGCATTTT.

V is TRBV27 and J is TRBJ1-2; a weak D match, TRBD1 (6 bases). This CDR3 contains 14 residues. Looked up from germline, CDR1 is MNHEY and CDR2 is SMNVEV (reference sequence). Trimming took 5 bases from V and 8 from J, leaving 18 bases between them. The CDR3 spells CASSPQDSSSGYTF. For the CDR3, the DNA is TGTGCCAGCAGTCCGCAGGACAGCTCATCCGGCTACACCTTC.

Worth noting for this clone: An end of the junction differs from the germline gene, which may be a read error. The chain combines TRBV14 with TRBJ2-7; a possible D gene is TRBD1 (5 bases). Germline CDR1 and CDR2: SGHDN and FVKESK. This CDR3 contains 12 residues. CDR3 DNA sequence: TGTGCCAGCAGCCCAGACGGTAGGGGTGAGTTCTTC. This codes for CASSPDGRGEFF.

In this sample, this clone turned up once. CDR3 loop: CSARDFGELFF. CDR3 DNA: TGCAGTGCCAGGGACTTCGGGGAGCTGTTTTTT. V gene TRBV20-1 combines with J gene TRBJ2-2, with a possible D match to TRBD2 (6 bases). This CDR3 contains 11 residues. V was clipped by 6 bases and J by 7 bases, with 9 bases between them. CDR1 is DFQATT, CDR2 SNEGSKA, per germline (reference sequence).

The chain carries TRBV9 and TRBJ2-1; the D is unclear. Germline V gene data show CDR1 as SGDLS and CDR2 as YYNGEE. Trimming stripped 6 bases from V and 5 bases from J, with 9 bases between. This CDR3 is built from 12 residues. CDR3 nucleotide sequence: TGTGCCAGCACCTACAGAGACAATGAGCAGTTCTTC. Its translation is CASTYRDNEQFF.

V usage is TRBV6-5 and J usage is TRBJ1-1; 7 nucleotides agree with TRBD1. Germline CDR1 is MNHEY and CDR2 is SVGAGI. Trimming took 0 bases from V and 11 from J; bases not matched to a gene: 12. The CDR3 consists of 15 residues. Here the CDR3 DNA reads TGTGCCAGCAGTTACTCAATGACAGGGCCGGCGGGTGCTTTCTTT. It translates to CASSYSMTGPAGAFF.

In nucleotides, the CDR3 is TGTGCCAGCAGACAGGGAACGGAGACCCAGTACTTC. Protein product: CASRQGTETQYF. V is TRBV28 and J is TRBJ2-5; D might be TRBD1 (6 bases). V lost 6 bases and J lost 5, with 10 bases in between. Germline V CDR1 and CDR2: MDHEN, SYDVKM. The CDR3 runs 12 residues.

CDR3 in DNA: TGCGCCAGCAGCTTTAGCCATCAGGGACTAAGCTCCTACGAGCAGTACTTC. Protein: CASSFSHQGLSSYEQYF. The genes are TRBV5-1 and TRBJ2-7; TRBD2 matches 7 bases. V shed 2 bases, J shed 0 bases, and the junction held 11 bases outside the gene matches. The CDR3 extends over 17 amino acids. Germline-derived CDR1 and CDR2 are SGHRS and YFSETQ.

This chain joins TRBV30 and TRBJ2-1; TRBD2 aligns across 7 bases. Germline CDR1 reads GTSNPN; CDR2 reads SVGIG (reference sequence). The CDR3 has 16 residues. V lost 1 base to trimming and J lost 1 base; unmatched junction nucleotides: 7. The CDR3 nucleotides read TGTGCCTGGAGTGGTGGGGGAGGGGTTTCCTACAATGAGCAGTTCTTC. It yields the protein CAWSGGGGVSYNEQFF.